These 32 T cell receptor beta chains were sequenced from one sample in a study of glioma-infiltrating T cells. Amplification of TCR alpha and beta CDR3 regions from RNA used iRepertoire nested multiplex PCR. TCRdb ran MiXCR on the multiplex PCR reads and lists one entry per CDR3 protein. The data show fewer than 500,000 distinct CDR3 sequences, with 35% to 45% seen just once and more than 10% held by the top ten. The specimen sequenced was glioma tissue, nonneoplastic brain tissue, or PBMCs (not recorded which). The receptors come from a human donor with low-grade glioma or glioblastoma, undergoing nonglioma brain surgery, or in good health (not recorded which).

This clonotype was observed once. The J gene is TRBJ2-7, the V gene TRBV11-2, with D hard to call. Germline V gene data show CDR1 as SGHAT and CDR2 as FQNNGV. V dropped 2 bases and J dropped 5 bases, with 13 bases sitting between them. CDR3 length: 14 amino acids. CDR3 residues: CASSLRSLGDEQYF. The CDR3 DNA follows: TGTGCCAGCAGCTTAAGGTCCCTTGGCGACGAGCAGTACTTC.

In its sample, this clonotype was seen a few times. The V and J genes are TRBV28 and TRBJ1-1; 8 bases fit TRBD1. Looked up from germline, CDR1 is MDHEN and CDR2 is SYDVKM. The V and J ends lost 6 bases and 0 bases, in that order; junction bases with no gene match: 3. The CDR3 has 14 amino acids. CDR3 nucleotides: TGTGCCAGCAGCTTGGGACAGGTGAACACTGAAGCTTTCTTT. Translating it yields CASSLGQVNTEAFF.

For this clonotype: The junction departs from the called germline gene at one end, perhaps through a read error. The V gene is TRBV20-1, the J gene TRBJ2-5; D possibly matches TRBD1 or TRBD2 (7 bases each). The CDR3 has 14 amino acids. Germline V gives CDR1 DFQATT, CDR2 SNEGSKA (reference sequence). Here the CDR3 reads CSARDGRGQEIQYF. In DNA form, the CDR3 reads TGCAGTGCTAGAGATGGGAGGGGGCAAGAGATCCAGTACTTC.

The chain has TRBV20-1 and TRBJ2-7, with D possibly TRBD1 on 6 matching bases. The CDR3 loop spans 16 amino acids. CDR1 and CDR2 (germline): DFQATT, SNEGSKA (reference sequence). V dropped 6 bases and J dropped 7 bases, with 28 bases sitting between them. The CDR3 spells CSAIRGGVTLMREQYF. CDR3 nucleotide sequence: TGCAGTGCCATTAGAGGGGGAGTGACTTTAATGCGAGAGCAGTACTTC.

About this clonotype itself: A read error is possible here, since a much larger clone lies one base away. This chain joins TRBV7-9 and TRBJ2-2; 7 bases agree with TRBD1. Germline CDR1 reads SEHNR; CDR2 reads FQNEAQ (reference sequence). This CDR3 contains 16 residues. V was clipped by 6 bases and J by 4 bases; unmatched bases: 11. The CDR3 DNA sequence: TGTGCCAGCAGATCGACCCTGACAGGGTTCACCGGGGAGCTGTTTTTT. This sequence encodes CASRSTLTGFTGELFF. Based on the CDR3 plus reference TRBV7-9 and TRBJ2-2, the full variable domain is DTGVSQNPRHKITKRGQNVTFRCDPISEHNRLYWYRQTLGQGPEFLTYFQNEAQLEKSRLLSDRFSAERPKGSFSTLEIQRTEQGDSAMYLCASRSTLTGFTGELFFGEGSRLTVL.

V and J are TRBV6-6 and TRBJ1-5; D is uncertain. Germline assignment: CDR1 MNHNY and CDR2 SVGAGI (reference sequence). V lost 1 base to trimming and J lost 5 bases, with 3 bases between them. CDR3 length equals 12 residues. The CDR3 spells CASSYLDQPQHF. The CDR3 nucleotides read TGTGCCAGCAGTTACTTAGATCAGCCCCAGCATTTT.

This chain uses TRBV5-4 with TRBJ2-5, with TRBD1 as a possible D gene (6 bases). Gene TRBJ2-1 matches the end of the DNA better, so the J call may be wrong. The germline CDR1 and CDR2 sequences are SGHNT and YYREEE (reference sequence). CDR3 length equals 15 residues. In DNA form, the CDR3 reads TGTGCCAGCAGCTTGGTGGGGGCCTACTACAATGAGCAGTTCTTC. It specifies CASSLVGAYYNEQFF.

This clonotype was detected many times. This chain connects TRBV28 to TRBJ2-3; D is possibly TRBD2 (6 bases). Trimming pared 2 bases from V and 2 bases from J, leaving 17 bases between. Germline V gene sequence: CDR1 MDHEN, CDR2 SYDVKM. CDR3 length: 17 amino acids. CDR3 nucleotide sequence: TGTGCCAGCAGTTTAAGGTCCTGGCGGGACCTCACAGATACGCAGTATTTT. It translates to CASSLRSWRDLTDTQYF.

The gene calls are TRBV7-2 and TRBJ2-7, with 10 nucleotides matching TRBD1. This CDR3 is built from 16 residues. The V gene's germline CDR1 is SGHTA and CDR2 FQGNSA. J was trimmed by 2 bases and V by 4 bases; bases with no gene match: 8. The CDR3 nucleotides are TGTGCCAGCAGCTCAAGAGGGACAGGGGCCGCCTACGAGCAGTACTTC. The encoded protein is CASSSRGTGAAYEQYF.

The CDR3 DNA is TGTGCCAGTATGTCGCAGGGGCTTTTCTCCGGCTACACCTTC. It yields the protein CASMSQGLFSGYTF. The chain has TRBV19 and TRBJ1-2; a weak D match, TRBD1 (6 bases). Germline V CDR1 and CDR2: LNHDA, SQIVND (reference sequence). With 7 bases removed from V and 8 bases from J, the gap between germline ends came to 20 bases. The CDR3 totals 14 residues.

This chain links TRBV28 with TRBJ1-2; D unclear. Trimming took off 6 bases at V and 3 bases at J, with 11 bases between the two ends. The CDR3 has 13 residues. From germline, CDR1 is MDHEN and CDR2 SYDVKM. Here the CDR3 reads CASRLDMDYGYTF. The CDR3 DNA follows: TGTGCCAGCAGGCTAGACATGGACTATGGCTACACCTTC.

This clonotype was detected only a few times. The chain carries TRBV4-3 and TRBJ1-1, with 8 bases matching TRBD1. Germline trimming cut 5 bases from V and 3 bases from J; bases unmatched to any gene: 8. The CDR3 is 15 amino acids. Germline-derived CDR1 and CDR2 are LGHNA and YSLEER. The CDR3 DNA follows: TGCGCCAGCAGCATCCACAGGGGGTTACACACTGAAGCTTTCTTT. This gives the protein CASSIHRGLHTEAFF.

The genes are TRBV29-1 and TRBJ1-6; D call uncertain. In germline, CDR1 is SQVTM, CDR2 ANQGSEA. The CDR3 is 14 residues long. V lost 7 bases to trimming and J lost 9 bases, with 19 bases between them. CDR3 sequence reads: CSGARGPWASPLHF. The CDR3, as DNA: TGCAGCGGGGCCAGAGGGCCTTGGGCTTCACCCCTCCACTTT.

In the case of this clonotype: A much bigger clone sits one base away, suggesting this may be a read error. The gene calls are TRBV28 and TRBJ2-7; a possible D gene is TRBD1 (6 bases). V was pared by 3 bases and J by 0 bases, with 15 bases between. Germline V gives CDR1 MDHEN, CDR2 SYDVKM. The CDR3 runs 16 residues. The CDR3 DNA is TGTGCCAGCAGTTTGGGGCCGAGGACAGTCTCCTACGAGCAGTACTTC. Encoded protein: CASSLGPRTVSYEQYF.

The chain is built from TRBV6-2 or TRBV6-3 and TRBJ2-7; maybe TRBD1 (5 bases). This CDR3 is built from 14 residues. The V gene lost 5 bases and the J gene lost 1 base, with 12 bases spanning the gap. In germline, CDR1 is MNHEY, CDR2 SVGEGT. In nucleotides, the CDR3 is TGTGCCAGCAGTGACCCAACAGGTTCCTACGAGCAGTACTTC. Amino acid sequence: CASSDPTGSYEQYF.

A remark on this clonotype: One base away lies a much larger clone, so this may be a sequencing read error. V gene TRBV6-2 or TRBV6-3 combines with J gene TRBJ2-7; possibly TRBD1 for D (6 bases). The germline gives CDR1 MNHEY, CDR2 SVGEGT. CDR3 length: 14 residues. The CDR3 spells CASSPRDTYYEQHF. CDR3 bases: TGTGCCAGCAGTCCCCGGGACACCTACTACGAGCAGCACTTC.

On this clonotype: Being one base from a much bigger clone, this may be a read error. CDR3 sequence reads: CSASRDVDQPQHF. As DNA, the CDR3 is TGCAGTGCTAGTCGTGACGTCGATCAGCCCCAGCATTTT. The rearrangement uses TRBV20-1 and TRBJ1-5; D remains ambiguous. The CDR3 has 13 amino acids. The germline V gene has CDR1 DFQATT and CDR2 SNEGSKA (reference sequence). V was pared by 3 bases and J by 5 bases, with 11 bases between.

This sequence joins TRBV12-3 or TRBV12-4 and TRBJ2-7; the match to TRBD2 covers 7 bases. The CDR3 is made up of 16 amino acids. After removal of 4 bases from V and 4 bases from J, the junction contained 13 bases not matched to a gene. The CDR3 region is CASSSPPGGMPYEQYF. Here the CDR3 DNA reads TGTGCCAGCAGTTCCCCCCCGGGGGGTATGCCGTACGAGCAGTACTTC.

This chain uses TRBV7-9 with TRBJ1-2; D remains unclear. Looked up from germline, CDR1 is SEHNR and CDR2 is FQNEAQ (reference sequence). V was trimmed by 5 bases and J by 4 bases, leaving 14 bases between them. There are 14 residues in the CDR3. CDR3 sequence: CASSPRGSSYGYTF. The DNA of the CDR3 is TGTGCCAGCAGCCCGCGGGGTTCATCCTATGGCTACACCTTC.

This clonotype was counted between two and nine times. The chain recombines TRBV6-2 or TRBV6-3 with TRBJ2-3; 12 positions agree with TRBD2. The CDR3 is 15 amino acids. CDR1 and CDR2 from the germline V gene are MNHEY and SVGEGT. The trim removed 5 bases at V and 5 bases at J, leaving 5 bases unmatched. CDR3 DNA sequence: TGTGCCAGCAGTCGACTAGCGGGAGCACAAGATACGCAGTATTTT. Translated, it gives CASSRLAGAQDTQYF.

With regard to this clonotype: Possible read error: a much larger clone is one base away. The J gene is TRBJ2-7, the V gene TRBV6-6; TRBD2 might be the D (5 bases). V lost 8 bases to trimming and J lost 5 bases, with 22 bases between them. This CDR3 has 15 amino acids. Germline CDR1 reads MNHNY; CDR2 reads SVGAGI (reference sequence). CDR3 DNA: TGTGCCAGCCAGAGAAAAGTGAGGGCATCGGACGAGCAGTACTTC. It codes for CASQRKVRASDEQYF.

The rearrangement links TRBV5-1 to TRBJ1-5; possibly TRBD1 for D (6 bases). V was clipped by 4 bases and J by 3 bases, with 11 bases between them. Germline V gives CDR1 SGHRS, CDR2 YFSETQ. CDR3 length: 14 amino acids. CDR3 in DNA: TGCGCCAGCAGCCTAGGGGGGTTCAATCAGCCCCAGCATTTT. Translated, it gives CASSLGGFNQPQHF.

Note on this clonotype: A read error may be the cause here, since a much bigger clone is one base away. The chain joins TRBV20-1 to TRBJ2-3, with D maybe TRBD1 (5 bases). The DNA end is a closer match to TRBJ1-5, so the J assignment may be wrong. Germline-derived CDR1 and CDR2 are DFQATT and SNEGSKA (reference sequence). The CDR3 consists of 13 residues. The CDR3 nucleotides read TGCAGTGCTAGAGTCGACGGGGCAGATACGCAGCATTTT. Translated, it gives CSARVDGADTQHF.

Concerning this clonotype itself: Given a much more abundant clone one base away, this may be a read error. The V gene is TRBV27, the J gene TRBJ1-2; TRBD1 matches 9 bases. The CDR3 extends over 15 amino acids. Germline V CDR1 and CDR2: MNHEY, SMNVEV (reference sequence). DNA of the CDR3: TGTGCCAGCAGTCCTATAACGGACAGGGGACATGGCCACACCTTC. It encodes CASSPITDRGHGHTF.

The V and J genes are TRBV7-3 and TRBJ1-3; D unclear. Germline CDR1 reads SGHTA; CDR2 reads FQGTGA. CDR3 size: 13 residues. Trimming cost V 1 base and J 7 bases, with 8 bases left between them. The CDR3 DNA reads TGTGCCAGCAGCTTAAGTAACGGGAACACCATATATTTT. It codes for CASSLSNGNTIYF.

CDR3 in DNA: TGTGCCAGCAGTTATAATCCTGACGAGATGGACACTGAAGCTTTCTTT. It specifies CASSYNPDEMDTEAFF. The V gene is TRBV6-2 or TRBV6-3, the J gene TRBJ1-1; D unresolved. The CDR3 loop spans 16 amino acids. Germline V gene lookup returns CDR1 MNHEY and CDR2 SVGEGT. The germline V and J ends were trimmed by 3 bases and 3 bases, with 17 bases remaining between them.

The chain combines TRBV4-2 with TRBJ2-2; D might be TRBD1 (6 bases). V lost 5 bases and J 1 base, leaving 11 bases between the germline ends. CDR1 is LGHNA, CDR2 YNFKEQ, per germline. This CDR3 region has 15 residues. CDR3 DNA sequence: TGTGCCAGCAGCTTCCGGGACAAGAACACCGGGGAGCTGTTTTTT. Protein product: CASSFRDKNTGELFF.

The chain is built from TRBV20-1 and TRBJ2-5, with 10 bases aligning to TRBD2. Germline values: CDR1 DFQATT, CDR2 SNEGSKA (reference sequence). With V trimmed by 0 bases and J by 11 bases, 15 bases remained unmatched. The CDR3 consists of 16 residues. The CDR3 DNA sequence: TGCAGTGCTAGAGATCCAGCGGGAGGGAATTACAATGAGCAGTACTTC. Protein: CSARDPAGGNYNEQYF.

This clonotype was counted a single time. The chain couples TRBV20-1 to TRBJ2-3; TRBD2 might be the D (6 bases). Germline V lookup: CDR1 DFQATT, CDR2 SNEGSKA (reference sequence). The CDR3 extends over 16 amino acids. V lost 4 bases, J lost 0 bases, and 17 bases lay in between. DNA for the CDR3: TGCAGTGCTATTAATAGCCGGAGGGAAAGCACAGATACGCAGTATTTT. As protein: CSAINSRRESTDTQYF.

The CDR3 is CASSMRGSGNTQYF. The CDR3, as DNA: TGTGCCAGCTCCATGAGGGGGAGTGGCAATACGCAGTATTTT. V gene TRBV5-4 combines with J gene TRBJ2-3; D possibly corresponds to TRBD1 (6 bases). V was trimmed by 7 bases and J by 7 bases, leaving 19 bases between them. Germline CDR1 SGHNT, CDR2 YYREEE (reference sequence). CDR3 size: 14 residues.

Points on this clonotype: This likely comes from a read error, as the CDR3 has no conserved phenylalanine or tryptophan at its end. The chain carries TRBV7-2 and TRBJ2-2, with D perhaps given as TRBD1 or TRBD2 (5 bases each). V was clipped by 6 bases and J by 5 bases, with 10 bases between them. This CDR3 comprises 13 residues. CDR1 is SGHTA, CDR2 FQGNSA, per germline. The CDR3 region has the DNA TGTGCCAGCAGTCCGGGACGGACCGGGGAGCTGTTTTAT. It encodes CASSPGRTGELFY.

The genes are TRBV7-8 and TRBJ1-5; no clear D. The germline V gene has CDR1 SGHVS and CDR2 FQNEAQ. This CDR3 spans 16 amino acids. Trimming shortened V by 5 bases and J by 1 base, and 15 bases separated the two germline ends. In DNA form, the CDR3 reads TGTGCCAGCAGCCCGGGTACGGTCTTGAGCAATCAGCCCCAGCATTTT. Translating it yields CASSPGTVLSNQPQHF.